These T cell receptor beta chains were read from a single sample in a study of OX40 agonist ivuxolimab in advanced cancers. Method: immunoSEQ multiplex PCR; TCRdb's copy keeps in-frame clones and lacks some. The top ten hold 0.95% to 1.4% of the sample, which has 130,000 or so clones, just over 90% seen once. This specimen consisted of CD4+ or CD8+ T cells sorted from blood, obtained in a trial of the OX40 agonist ivuxolimab. These receptors all come from an adult with an advanced solid tumor such as melanoma, head and neck, liver or kidney cancer. The CDR3 runs from the conserved cysteine through the conserved F or W. Fields, in order: CDR3 protein, CDR3 DNA, D gene, V gene, clone size, J gene. D genes are given only for firm matches. Size tells how often a clone was seen (once, few, many) or the class of an expanded clone, and some rows leave it out.

CDR3 protein: CASSTTGDGYTF
CDR3 DNA: TGTGCCAGCAGCACGACAGGGGACGGCTACACCTTC
D gene: TRBD1
V gene: TRBV5-6
clone size: -
J gene: TRBJ1-2

CDR3 protein: CASSQNRGPNNEQFF
CDR3 DNA: TGTGCCAGTAGTCAAAACAGGGGGCCGAACAATGAGCAGTTCTTC
D gene: TRBD1
V gene: TRBV19
clone size: -
J gene: TRBJ2-1

CDR3 protein: CASRGSHQETQYF
CDR3 DNA: TGTGCCAGCCGCGGCAGCCACCAAGAGACCCAGTACTTC
D gene: -
V gene: TRBV7-9
clone size: -
J gene: TRBJ2-5

CDR3 protein: CASLPGIANTEAFF
CDR3 DNA: TGTGCCAGCCTCCCAGGGATAGCGAACACTGAAGCTTTCTTT
D gene: -
V gene: TRBV2
clone size: -
J gene: TRBJ1-1

CDR3 protein: CASSGDRAFAFF
CDR3 DNA: TGTGCCAGCAGTGGGGACAGGGCTTTCGCTTTCTTT
D gene: TRBD1
V gene: TRBV28
clone size: -
J gene: TRBJ1-1

CDR3 protein: CASSLDIGSPLHF
CDR3 DNA: TGCGCCAGCAGCTTGGACATTGGGTCACCCCTCCACTTT
D gene: -
V gene: TRBV5-1
clone size: -
J gene: TRBJ1-6

CDR3 protein: CASSGGLAGPETQYF
CDR3 DNA: TGTGCCAGCAGTGGGGGACTAGCGGGACCTGAGACCCAGTACTTC
D gene: TRBD2
V gene: TRBV2
clone size: -
J gene: TRBJ2-5

CDR3 protein: CASSTWTSGYNEQFF
CDR3 DNA: TGCGCCAGCAGCACATGGACTAGCGGTTACAATGAGCAGTTCTTC
D gene: TRBD2
V gene: TRBV5-1
clone size: once
J gene: TRBJ2-1

CDR3 protein: CASSTGQTSNQPQHF
CDR3 DNA: TGTGCCAGCAGTACGGGACAGACGAGCAATCAGCCCCAGCATTTT
D gene: TRBD1
V gene: TRBV6-5
clone size: -
J gene: TRBJ1-5

CDR3 protein: CASSQGPSNTEAFF
CDR3 DNA: TGCGCCAGCAGCCAGGGCCCGTCGAACACTGAAGCTTTCTTT
D gene: -
V gene: TRBV5-1
clone size: -
J gene: TRBJ1-1

CDR3 protein: CASTSRLFGDEQFF
CDR3 DNA: TGTGCCAGCACCTCGCGACTCTTTGGGGATGAGCAGTTCTTC
D gene: -
V gene: TRBV6-1
clone size: -
J gene: TRBJ2-1

CDR3 protein: CASSVEAGGEKLFF
CDR3 DNA: TGTGCCAGCAGCGTAGAGGCAGGGGGAGAAAAACTGTTTTTT
D gene: TRBD1
V gene: TRBV9
clone size: -
J gene: TRBJ1-4

CDR3 protein: CASSIYLYNEQFF
CDR3 DNA: TGTGCCAGTAGTATATATCTGTACAATGAGCAGTTCTTC
D gene: -
V gene: TRBV19
clone size: -
J gene: TRBJ2-1

CDR3 protein: CASSLATGTLYEQYF
CDR3 DNA: TGCGCCAGCAGCTTGGCCACTGGGACACTCTACGAGCAGTACTTC
D gene: -
V gene: TRBV5-1
clone size: -
J gene: TRBJ2-7

CDR3 protein: CASRGRGANTEAFF
CDR3 DNA: TGTGCCAGCAGGGGCCGGGGGGCGAACACTGAAGCTTTCTTT
D gene: -
V gene: TRBV2
clone size: -
J gene: TRBJ1-1

CDR3 protein: CASSLYGGNQPQHF
CDR3 DNA: TGTGCCAGCAGTTTGTACGGGGGCAATCAGCCCCAGCATTTT
D gene: -
V gene: TRBV27
clone size: few
J gene: TRBJ1-5

CDR3 protein: CASSPTGTGFTEAFF
CDR3 DNA: TGTGCCAGCAGCCCCACCGGGACAGGGTTCACTGAAGCTTTCTTT
D gene: TRBD1
V gene: TRBV5-5
clone size: -
J gene: TRBJ1-1

CDR3 protein: CASSFFGLAPRNTDTQYF
CDR3 DNA: TGTGCCAGCAGTTTTTTTGGGCTAGCGCCCCGAAACACAGATACGCAGTATTTT
D gene: -
V gene: TRBV27
clone size: -
J gene: TRBJ2-3

CDR3 protein: CASSWDREGRETQYF
CDR3 DNA: TGTGCCAGCAGCTGGGACAGGGAGGGAAGAGAGACCCAGTACTTC
D gene: TRBD1
V gene: TRBV11-3
clone size: -
J gene: TRBJ2-5

CDR3 protein: CASSLLLNTEAFF
CDR3 DNA: TGTGCCAGCAGCCTCCTCCTGAACACTGAAGCTTTCTTT
D gene: -
V gene: TRBV6-5
clone size: once
J gene: TRBJ1-1

CDR3 protein: CASAIRAGPGQPQHF
CDR3 DNA: TGTGCTAGTGCCATTCGTGCAGGGCCAGGTCAGCCCCAGCATTTT
D gene: -
V gene: TRBV12-5
clone size: -
J gene: TRBJ1-5

CDR3 protein: CASSVDPLGNTEAFF
CDR3 DNA: TGTGCCAGCAGCGTAGATCCCCTGGGGAACACTGAAGCTTTCTTT
D gene: -
V gene: TRBV9
clone size: -
J gene: TRBJ1-1

CDR3 protein: CASSPGQGARTGELFF
CDR3 DNA: TGTGCCAGCAGCCCAGGACAGGGGGCGAGGACCGGGGAGCTGTTTTTT
D gene: TRBD1
V gene: TRBV11-2
clone size: -
J gene: TRBJ2-2

CDR3 protein: CASSLAGSLRSGANVLTF
CDR3 DNA: TGTGCCAGCAGTTTAGCAGGGTCGTTAAGGTCTGGGGCCAACGTCCTGACTTTC
D gene: -
V gene: TRBV28
clone size: -
J gene: TRBJ2-6

CDR3 protein: CATSRDQQATNEKLFF
CDR3 DNA: TGTGCCACCAGCAGAGATCAACAAGCAACTAATGAAAAACTGTTTTTT
D gene: -
V gene: TRBV15
clone size: -
J gene: TRBJ1-4

CDR3 protein: CASSMGHSRSEQYF
CDR3 DNA: TGTGCCAGTAGTATGGGCCACAGCAGGTCCGAGCAGTACTTC
D gene: -
V gene: TRBV19
clone size: -
J gene: TRBJ2-7

CDR3 protein: CASSSTAGTTLEQYF
CDR3 DNA: TGCGCCAGCAGCTCGACTGCCGGGACGACCCTCGAGCAGTACTTC
D gene: -
V gene: TRBV5-1
clone size: -
J gene: TRBJ2-7

CDR3 protein: CASSYRGLEGYTF
CDR3 DNA: TGTGCCAGCAGCTACCGGGGCCTGGAAGGCTACACCTTC
D gene: -
V gene: TRBV7-2
clone size: -
J gene: TRBJ1-2

CDR3 protein: CASSPGHKSNQPQHF
CDR3 DNA: TGTGCCAGCAGCCCGGGACACAAGAGTAATCAGCCCCAGCATTTT
D gene: -
V gene: TRBV11-2
clone size: -
J gene: TRBJ1-5

CDR3 protein: CASSQDFGISGANVLTF
CDR3 DNA: TGCGCCAGCAGCCAAGATTTCGGAATCTCTGGGGCCAACGTCCTGACTTTC
D gene: -
V gene: TRBV4-3
clone size: -
J gene: TRBJ2-6

CDR3 protein: CASSLGGMGYEQYF
CDR3 DNA: TGCGCCAGCAGCTTGGGGGGAATGGGCTACGAGCAGTACTTC
D gene: -
V gene: TRBV5-1
clone size: -
J gene: TRBJ2-7

CDR3 protein: CASSVDRIGYGYTF
CDR3 DNA: TGTGCCAGCAGCGTAGACAGGATAGGCTATGGCTACACCTTC
D gene: -
V gene: TRBV9
clone size: -
J gene: TRBJ1-2

CDR3 protein: CASSVGTRTYEQYF
CDR3 DNA: TGTGCCAGCAGCGTGGGGACCCGCACCTACGAGCAGTACTTC
D gene: -
V gene: TRBV9
clone size: -
J gene: TRBJ2-7

CDR3 protein: CASSAGQAGYGYTF
CDR3 DNA: TGTGCCAGCAGTGCGGGACAGGCGGGATATGGCTACACCTTC
D gene: TRBD1
V gene: TRBV28
clone size: -
J gene: TRBJ1-2

CDR3 protein: CATSKEGRWTHGNQPQHF
CDR3 DNA: TGTGCCACCAGTAAGGAGGGACGGTGGACCCATGGCAATCAGCCCCAGCATTTT
D gene: -
V gene: TRBV19
clone size: -
J gene: TRBJ1-5

CDR3 protein: CASSYRTSYDTQYF
CDR3 DNA: TGTGCCAGCAGTTACCGGACTAGTTACGATACGCAGTATTTT
D gene: TRBD2
V gene: TRBV6-5
clone size: -
J gene: TRBJ2-3

CDR3 protein: CASSISGTGYEQYF
CDR3 DNA: TGTGCCAGTAGTATATCCGGGACAGGGTACGAGCAGTACTTC
D gene: TRBD1
V gene: TRBV19
clone size: -
J gene: TRBJ2-7

CDR3 protein: CASSPDPNSGNTIYF
CDR3 DNA: TGTGCCAGCTCACCTGATCCTAATTCTGGAAACACCATATATTTT
D gene: -
V gene: TRBV18
clone size: -
J gene: TRBJ1-3

CDR3 protein: CASSPPQGSSYEQYF
CDR3 DNA: TGTGCCAGCTCACCACCGCAGGGGTCCTCCTACGAGCAGTACTTC
D gene: -
V gene: TRBV18
clone size: -
J gene: TRBJ2-7

CDR3 protein: CAVSPSYDSNQPQHF
CDR3 DNA: TGTGCCGTAAGTCCCTCCTACGATAGCAATCAGCCCCAGCATTTT
D gene: -
V gene: TRBV10-3
clone size: few
J gene: TRBJ1-5

CDR3 protein: CATSREALGAGELFF
CDR3 DNA: TGTGCCACCAGCAGAGAGGCCTTGGGGGCCGGGGAGCTGTTTTTT
D gene: -
V gene: TRBV15
clone size: -
J gene: TRBJ2-2

CDR3 protein: CASSFYRDDTQYF
CDR3 DNA: TGTGCCAGCAGTTTCTACCGAGACGATACGCAGTATTTT
D gene: -
V gene: TRBV28
clone size: -
J gene: TRBJ2-3

CDR3 protein: CASAQGTDTQYF
CDR3 DNA: TGCGCCAGCGCCCAGGGCACAGATACGCAGTATTTT
D gene: -
V gene: TRBV10-2
clone size: -
J gene: TRBJ2-3

CDR3 protein: CASSPGIVRDGTSYGYTF
CDR3 DNA: TGTGCTAGCAGCCCAGGAATCGTGAGGGACGGGACTTCTTATGGCTACACCTTC
D gene: -
V gene: TRBV7-7
clone size: -
J gene: TRBJ1-2

CDR3 protein: CASSLADRSGANVLTF
CDR3 DNA: TGCGCCAGCAGCTTGGCGGACAGATCTGGGGCCAACGTCCTGACTTTC
D gene: -
V gene: TRBV5-1
clone size: once
J gene: TRBJ2-6

CDR3 protein: CASTRTSGRDEQFF
CDR3 DNA: TGTGCCAGCACCAGGACTAGCGGGAGGGACGAGCAGTTCTTC
D gene: TRBD2
V gene: TRBV2
clone size: -
J gene: TRBJ2-1

CDR3 protein: CASSLASDYNEQFF
CDR3 DNA: TGTGCCAGCAGCTTAGCCTCGGACTACAATGAGCAGTTCTTC
D gene: -
V gene: TRBV11-1
clone size: few
J gene: TRBJ2-1

CDR3 protein: CASSLFDRGNNQPQHF
CDR3 DNA: TGTGCCAGCAGCTTGTTTGACAGGGGTAACAATCAGCCCCAGCATTTT
D gene: TRBD1
V gene: TRBV5-6
clone size: -
J gene: TRBJ1-5

CDR3 protein: CASRAPSGRYEQYF
CDR3 DNA: TGTGCCAGCAGGGCACCTAGCGGCCGATACGAGCAGTACTTC
D gene: TRBD2
V gene: TRBV6-6
clone size: -
J gene: TRBJ2-7

CDR3 protein: CASSPMGGINQPQHF
CDR3 DNA: TGTGCCAGCAGTCCCATGGGGGGAATCAATCAGCCCCAGCATTTT
D gene: -
V gene: TRBV27
clone size: -
J gene: TRBJ1-5

CDR3 protein: CASSPTYGRTDTQYF
CDR3 DNA: TGTGCCAGCAGCCCGACATATGGGCGGACAGATACGCAGTATTTT
D gene: -
V gene: TRBV11-2
clone size: -
J gene: TRBJ2-3

CDR3 protein: CASSFFDRGPNTGELFF
CDR3 DNA: TGTGCCAGCAGCTTCTTTGACAGGGGGCCCAACACCGGGGAGCTGTTTTTT
D gene: TRBD1
V gene: TRBV5-6
clone size: -
J gene: TRBJ2-2

CDR3 protein: CASSYSMVEPAQHF
CDR3 DNA: TGTGCCAGCAGTTACTCAATGGTCGAACCGGCCCAGCATTTT
D gene: -
V gene: TRBV6-5
clone size: -
J gene: TRBJ1-5